This T cell receptor beta chain was found in a study of cytomegalovirus exposure and HLA in healthy donors. Overall study results and limits: Confirmation was obtained in vitro that three CMV-associated chains are specific for CMV antigens. TCR beta sequences reportedly predicted most subjects' HLA-A and HLA-B alleles accurately. DRB1 had the most TCR associations and HLA-C the fewest, a later analysis found, with rates varying by HLA locus.

This clone appeared a single time. Antigen specificity is unknown. The CDR3 is 14 residues long. The ends were cut back, 7 bases at V and 7 bases at J, with 16 bases in the middle. Germline-derived CDR1 and CDR2 are LNHDA and SQIVND (reference sequence). The PCR contained 60 Vbeta and 13 Jbeta primers. Clones were sequenced by immunoSEQ multiplex PCR, and TCRdb holds only the in-frame ones, with some missing. The top ten hold 7% to 9% of the sample, which has fewer than 200,000 clones, over 70% seen once. The sample comprised PBMCs. The clonotype originates from a male donor in good health and CMV-seropositive. The V call is TRBV19, the J call TRBJ1-4; D is unclear. The CDR3 DNA reads as TGTGCCAGTACCCCGACCGGGAGAGGTGAAAAACTGTTTTTT. Translating it yields CASTPTGRGEKLFF.